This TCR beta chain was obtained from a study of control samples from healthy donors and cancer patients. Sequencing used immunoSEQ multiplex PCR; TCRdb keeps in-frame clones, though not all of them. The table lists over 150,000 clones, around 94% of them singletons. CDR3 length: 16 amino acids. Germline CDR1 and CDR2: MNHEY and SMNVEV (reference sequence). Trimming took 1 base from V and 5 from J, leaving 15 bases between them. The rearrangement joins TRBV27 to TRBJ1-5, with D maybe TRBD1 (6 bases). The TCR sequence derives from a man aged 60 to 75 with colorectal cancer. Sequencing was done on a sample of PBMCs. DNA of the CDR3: TGTGCCAGCAGTTTATACGGGGCATCAGGGGATCAGCCCCAGCATTTT. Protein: CASSLYGASGDQPQHF.